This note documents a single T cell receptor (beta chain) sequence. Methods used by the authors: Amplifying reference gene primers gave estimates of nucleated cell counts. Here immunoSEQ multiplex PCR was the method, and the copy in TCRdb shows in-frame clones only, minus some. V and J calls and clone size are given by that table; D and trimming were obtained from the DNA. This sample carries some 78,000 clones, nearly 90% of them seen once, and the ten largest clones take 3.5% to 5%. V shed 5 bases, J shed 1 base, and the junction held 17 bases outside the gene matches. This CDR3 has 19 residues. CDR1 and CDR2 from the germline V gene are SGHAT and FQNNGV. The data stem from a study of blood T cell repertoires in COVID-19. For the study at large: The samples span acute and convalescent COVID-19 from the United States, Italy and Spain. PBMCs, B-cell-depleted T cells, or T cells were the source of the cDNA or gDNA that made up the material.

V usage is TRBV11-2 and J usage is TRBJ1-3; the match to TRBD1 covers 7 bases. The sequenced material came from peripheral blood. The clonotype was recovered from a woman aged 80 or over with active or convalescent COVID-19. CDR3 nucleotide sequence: TGTGCCAGCAGCCAGACGGCGTGGGGACAGAGCCTTTCTGGAAACACCATATATTTT. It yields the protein CASSQTAWGQSLSGNTIYF. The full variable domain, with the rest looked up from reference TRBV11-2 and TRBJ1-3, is EAGVAQSPRYKIIEKRQSVAFWCNPISGHATLYWYQQILGQGPKLLIQFQNNGVVDDSQLPKDRFSAERLKGVDSTLKIQPAKLEDSAVYLCASSQTAWGQSLSGNTIYFGEGSWLTVV.